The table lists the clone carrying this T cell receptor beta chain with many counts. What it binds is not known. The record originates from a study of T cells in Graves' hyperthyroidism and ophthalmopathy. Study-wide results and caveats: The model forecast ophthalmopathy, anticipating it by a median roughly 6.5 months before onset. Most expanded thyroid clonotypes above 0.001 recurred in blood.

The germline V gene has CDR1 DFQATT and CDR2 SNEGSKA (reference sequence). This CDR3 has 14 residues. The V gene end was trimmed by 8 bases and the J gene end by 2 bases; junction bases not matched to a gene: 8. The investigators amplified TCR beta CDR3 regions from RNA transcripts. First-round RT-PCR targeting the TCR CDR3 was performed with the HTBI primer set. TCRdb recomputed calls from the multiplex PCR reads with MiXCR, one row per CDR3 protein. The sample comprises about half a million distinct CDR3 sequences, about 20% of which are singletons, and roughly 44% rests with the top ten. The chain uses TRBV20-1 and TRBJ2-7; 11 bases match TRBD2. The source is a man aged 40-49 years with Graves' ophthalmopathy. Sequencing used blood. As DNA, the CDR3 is TGCAGTCTGTTAGCGGGAGGGTCGACCTACGAGCAGTACTTC. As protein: CSLLAGGSTYEQYF.